What follows are 24 T cell receptor beta chains derived from one specimen sequenced in a study of blood T cell repertoires in COVID-19. Profiled with immunoSEQ multiplex PCR; TCRdb holds only in-frame clones, not every one. The sample lists around 200,000 clones, roughly 84% occurring once. The sample comprised peripheral blood. The receptors here all came from a woman older than 75 with acute or convalescent COVID-19.

The rearrangement joins TRBV6-2 or TRBV6-3 to TRBJ1-4, with 8 bases fitting TRBD1. CDR1 MNHEY and CDR2 SVGEGT come from the germline V gene. This CDR3 comprises 14 residues. The J segment lost 5 bases and the V segment lost 5 bases, leaving 4 bases of the junction unmatched. CDR3 protein: CASSPGQGNEKLFF. CDR3 nucleotide sequence: TGTGCCAGCAGTCCCGGACAGGGAAATGAAAAACTGTTTTTT.

The chain links TRBV30 to TRBJ1-5; weak D call: TRBD1 (6 bases). Trimming cost V 3 bases and J 7 bases, with 16 bases left between them. The CDR3 totals 14 residues. Germline V lookup: CDR1 GTSNPN, CDR2 SVGIG (reference sequence). The CDR3 DNA is TGTGCCTGGAGCAATGAGGGGGTTTACCAGCCCCAGCATTTT. Its translation is CAWSNEGVYQPQHF.

The gene calls are TRBV6-5 and TRBJ1-5; D unresolved. This CDR3 has 15 residues. CDR1 MNHEY and CDR2 SVGAGI come from the germline V gene. Deletions cut 5 bases from V and 0 bases from J, with 11 bases between. CDR3 region: CASSPRGNSNQPQHF. In DNA, the CDR3 is TGTGCCAGCAGTCCTCGCGGTAATAGCAATCAGCCCCAGCATTTT.

The chain recombines TRBV5-1 with TRBJ2-7, with TRBD1 matching over 7 bases. The CDR3 loop spans 15 amino acids. Trimming took 4 bases from V and 2 from J; bases not matched to a gene: 9. Germline V gives CDR1 SGHRS, CDR2 YFSETQ. Here the CDR3 reads CASSAIQGSTYEQYF. The CDR3 DNA reads as TGCGCCAGCAGCGCGATACAGGGGTCGACCTACGAGCAGTACTTC.

This clone was detected only once. The chain couples TRBV10-1 to TRBJ2-3, with 8 bases lining up with TRBD1. Trimming removed 6 bases from V and 2 bases from J; junction bases left unmatched: 7. The CDR3 contains 15 residues. Looked up from germline, CDR1 is WNHNN and CDR2 is SYGVQD (reference sequence). The CDR3 is CASRSGDRYTDTQYF. The CDR3 DNA sequence: TGCGCCAGCAGATCCGGGGACAGGTACACAGATACGCAGTATTTT.

V is TRBV19 and J is TRBJ2-1; TRBD2 agrees at 8 bases. The CDR3 runs to 19 residues. With 6 bases clipped from V and 2 bases from J, the junction kept 18 bases outside the gene matches. CDR1 and CDR2 (germline): LNHDA, SQIVND (reference sequence). The CDR3 region is CASSARDFVTSGAYNEQFF. Written as DNA, the CDR3 is TGTGCCAGTAGCGCCCGGGACTTCGTCACTAGCGGTGCCTACAATGAGCAGTTCTTC.

V is TRBV13 and J is TRBJ1-4; D may be TRBD1 (5 bases). The germline V gene encodes CDR1 PRHDT and CDR2 FYEKMQ (reference sequence). Trimming stripped 1 base from V and 0 bases from J, with 12 bases between. This CDR3 spans 17 amino acids. The CDR3 DNA is TGTGCCAGCAGCTTAGCATTCTCGGGGGCAACTAATGAAAAACTGTTTTTT. Its protein product is CASSLAFSGATNEKLFF.

V is TRBV5-6 and J is TRBJ1-5; weak D call: TRBD1 (5 bases). V lost 1 base and J 6 bases, leaving 11 bases between the germline ends. The CDR3 contains 14 residues. From germline, CDR1 is SGHDT and CDR2 YYEEEE. The CDR3 is CASSLWGVGQPQHF. The CDR3 DNA follows: TGTGCCAGCAGCTTGTGGGGGGTTGGTCAGCCCCAGCATTTT.

The chain uses TRBV5-1 and TRBJ2-7, with 7 nucleotides matching TRBD2. The CDR3 runs 14 residues. Trimming at V came to 1 base and at J to 4 bases, leaving 5 bases not matched to a gene. The germline V gene encodes CDR1 SGHRS and CDR2 YFSETQ. The CDR3 reads CASSLNGGYYEQYF. The CDR3 DNA reads TGCGCCAGCAGCTTGAACGGGGGGTATTACGAGCAGTACTTC.

The chain recombines TRBV2 with TRBJ2-2; 7 bases are a match to TRBD2. Germline V lookup: CDR1 SNHLY, CDR2 FYNNEI. The CDR3 sequence is 16 residues long. The V gene end was trimmed by 7 bases and the J gene end by 7 bases; junction bases not matched to a gene: 15. The CDR3 coding sequence is TGTGCCAGCAAAGGACCGGTGGGAGGGCCTAACGGGGAGCTGTTTTTT. Amino acid sequence: CASKGPVGGPNGELFF.

The chain uses TRBV9 and TRBJ2-2, with 12 bases matching TRBD2. The germline CDR1 and CDR2 sequences are SGDLS and YYNGEE. The CDR3 covers 15 residues. Germline trimming cut 4 bases from V and 3 bases from J; bases unmatched to any gene: 1. This CDR3 reads CASSSSGGDTGELFF. For the CDR3, the DNA is TGTGCCAGCAGCTCTAGCGGGGGGGACACCGGGGAGCTGTTTTTT. Together with reference TRBV9 and TRBJ2-2, the CDR3 gives the full variable domain: DSGVTQTPKHLITATGQRVTLRCSPRSGDLSVYWYQQSLDQGLQFLIQYYNGEERAKGNILERFSAQQFPDLHSELNLSSLELGDSALYFCASSSSGGDTGELFFGEGSRLTVL.

The rearrangement joins TRBV3-1 (or the pseudogene TRBV3-2) to TRBJ2-7, with a tentative D call TRBD1 (6 bases). Trimming pared 5 bases from V and 3 bases from J, leaving 8 bases between. Looked up from germline, CDR1 is LGHDT and CDR2 is YNNKEL (reference sequence). The CDR3 is 12 amino acids. In DNA, the CDR3 is TGTGCCAGCAGCAAGGACAGCTACGAGCAGTACTTC. This gives the protein CASSKDSYEQYF.

The gene calls are TRBV2 and TRBJ2-4; 11 bases are shared with TRBD2. Trimming took 0 bases from V and 0 from J; bases not matched to a gene: 13. The germline V gene encodes CDR1 SNHLY and CDR2 FYNNEI. The CDR3 contains 21 residues. The CDR3 DNA sequence: TGTGCCAGCAGTGAAGCGCTTCGGGGACTAGCGGATTCACTAGCCAAAAACATTCAGTACTTC. Translated, it gives CASSEALRGLADSLAKNIQYF.

The chain has TRBV20-1 and TRBJ1-5, with D unclear. Germline CDR1 DFQATT, CDR2 SNEGSKA (reference sequence). V shed 7 bases and J shed 0 bases, with 16 bases lying between them. This CDR3 comprises 15 residues. The CDR3 loop is CSDGDFGNSNQPQHF. CDR3 DNA: TGCAGTGATGGTGACTTCGGGAATAGCAATCAGCCCCAGCATTTT.

The gene calls are TRBV4-3 and TRBJ1-3, with D perhaps matching TRBD1 (5 bases). Germline V gene lookup returns CDR1 LGHNA and CDR2 YSLEER. CDR3 length equals 13 residues. V was trimmed by 4 bases and J by 8 bases, leaving 12 bases between them. This CDR3 reads CASSLEGVDTIYF. DNA of the CDR3: TGCGCCAGCAGCCTAGAAGGGGTGGACACCATATATTTT.

This chain links TRBV6-2 or TRBV6-3 with TRBJ2-7, with D possibly matching TRBD2 (6 bases). The CDR3 has 18 residues. Trimming stripped 2 bases from V and 7 bases from J, with 27 bases between. Germline loops: CDR1 MNHEY, CDR2 SVGEGT. CDR3 loop: CASSYHLQEGFPMREQYF. CDR3 bases: TGTGCCAGCAGTTACCATCTCCAGGAGGGCTTCCCTATGAGGGAGCAGTACTTC.

This clone has only one observation. The chain combines TRBV27 with TRBJ2-1, with a tentative D call TRBD1 (6 bases). CDR3 size: 14 residues. In germline, CDR1 is MNHEY, CDR2 SMNVEV (reference sequence). V gave up 5 bases and J gave up 11 bases, with 19 bases separating them. CDR3: CASSQEGHTVKQFF. The CDR3 coding sequence is TGTGCCAGCAGTCAAGAGGGACACACAGTCAAGCAGTTCTTC.

This clone was counted a single time. The chain uses TRBV11-3 and TRBJ2-1, with TRBD2 as a possible D gene (7 bases). Germline-derived CDR1 and CDR2 are SGHNT and YENEEA. V was pared by 0 bases and J by 5 bases, with 20 bases between. The CDR3 sequence is 18 residues long. The CDR3 reads CASSLESTGGFGNNEQFF. The CDR3 DNA reads as TGTGCCAGCAGCTTAGAATCCACGGGGGGCTTCGGTAACAATGAGCAGTTCTTC.

This chain links TRBV19 with TRBJ2-7; 7 bases line up with TRBD2. V shed 6 bases, J shed 2 bases, and the junction held 4 bases outside the gene matches. This CDR3 contains 13 residues. CDR1 LNHDA and CDR2 SQIVND come from the germline V gene (reference sequence). The CDR3 region is CASSLTSTYEQYF. Here the CDR3 DNA reads TGTGCCAGTAGCTTGACTAGCACCTACGAGCAGTACTTC. Complete variable domain (other parts from reference TRBV19 and TRBJ2-7): DGGITQSPKYLFRKEGQNVTLSCEQNLNHDAMYWYRQDPGQGLRLIYYSQIVNDFQKGDIAEGYSVSREKKESFPLTVTSAQKNPTAFYLCASSLTSTYEQYFGPGTRLTVT.

This sequence joins TRBV7-8 and TRBJ2-5; D is undetermined. The V gene's germline CDR1 is SGHVS and CDR2 FQNEAQ. The CDR3 consists of 13 residues. V dropped 4 bases and J dropped 5 bases, with 11 bases sitting between them. DNA for the CDR3: TGTGCCAGCAGCTCCCCGCTTCAGGAGACCCAGTACTTC. Protein product: CASSSPLQETQYF.

The gene calls are TRBV10-3 and TRBJ2-2; 8 bases fit TRBD1. Unmatched junction bases numbered 6, after V lost 0 bases and J lost 6 bases. Germline values: CDR1 ENHRY, CDR2 SYGVKD. This CDR3 comprises 16 residues. The CDR3 nucleotides read TGTGCCATCAGTGAGTCGACAACAGGGGGTTCCGGGGAGCTGTTTTTT. Its translation: CAISESTTGGSGELFF.

The rearrangement uses TRBV25-1 and TRBJ1-2; 7 bases match TRBD1. Germline loops: CDR1 MGHDK, CDR2 SYGVNS. This CDR3 is built from 15 residues. The J segment lost 2 bases and the V segment lost 3 bases, leaving 6 bases of the junction unmatched. CDR3 nucleotide sequence: TGTGCCAGCAGTGACTTCCCGACAGGGAACTATGGCTACACCTTC. This sequence encodes CASSDFPTGNYGYTF.

The V gene is TRBV5-4, the J gene TRBJ2-2, with 7 bases aligning to TRBD1. Germline loops: CDR1 SGHNT, CDR2 YYREEE (reference sequence). Germline trimming cut 0 bases from V and 2 bases from J; bases unmatched to any gene: 1. The length of the CDR3 is 15 residues. The CDR3 is CASSLGQGNTGELFF. For the CDR3, the DNA is TGTGCCAGCAGCTTGGGACAGGGTAACACCGGGGAGCTGTTTTTT. The full variable domain, with the rest looked up from reference TRBV5-4 and TRBJ2-2, is ETGVTQSPTHLIKTRGQQVTLRCSSQSGHNTVSWYQQALGQGPQFIFQYYREEENGRGNFPPRFSGLQFPNYSSELNVNALELDDSALYLCASSLGQGNTGELFFGEGSRLTVL.

The CDR3 loop reads CASAQGVGTTGELFF. The DNA for the CDR3 is TGTGCCAGTGCACAGGGGGTAGGGACCACCGGGGAGCTGTTTTTT. The chain has TRBV19 and TRBJ2-2; 8 bases match TRBD1. This CDR3 comprises 15 residues. Germline V gene data show CDR1 as LNHDA and CDR2 as SQIVND (reference sequence). V lost 8 bases to trimming and J lost 4 bases; unmatched junction nucleotides: 9.